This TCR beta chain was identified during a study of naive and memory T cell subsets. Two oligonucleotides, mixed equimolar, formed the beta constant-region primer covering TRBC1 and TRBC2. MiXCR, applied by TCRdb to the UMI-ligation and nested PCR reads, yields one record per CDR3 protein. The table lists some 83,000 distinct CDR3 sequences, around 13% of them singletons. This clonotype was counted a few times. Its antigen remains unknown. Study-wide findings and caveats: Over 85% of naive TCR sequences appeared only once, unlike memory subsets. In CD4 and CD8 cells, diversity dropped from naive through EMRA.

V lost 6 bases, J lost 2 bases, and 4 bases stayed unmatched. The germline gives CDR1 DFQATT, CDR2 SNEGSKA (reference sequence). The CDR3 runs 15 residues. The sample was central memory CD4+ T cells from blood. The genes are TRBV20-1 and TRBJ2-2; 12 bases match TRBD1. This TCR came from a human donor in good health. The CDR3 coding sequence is TGCAGTGCAACCGGGACAGGGGGCAACACCGGGGAGCTGTTTTTT. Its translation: CSATGTGGNTGELFF.